This passage covers 7 T cell receptor beta chains from one sample sequenced in a study of response to subunit inactivated influenza vaccine. TCRdb processed the RT-PCR reads anew with MiXCR; each CDR3 protein has one entry. The sample records around 530,000 distinct CDR3 sequences, about 17% being singletons. The sequenced sample was CD4+ T cells sorted from PBMCs, obtained about 23 months after vaccination. The source is a man aged 50 to 75 who received an inactivated influenza vaccine.

This clonotype was detected ten times or more. V gene TRBV12-3 or TRBV12-4 combines with J gene TRBJ2-7; unclear D gene. CDR3 size: 12 residues. Trimming shortened V by 5 bases and J by 3 bases, and 8 bases separated the two germline ends. CDR3 residues: CASSLTFYEQYF. In nucleotides, the CDR3 is TGTGCCAGCAGTCTTACCTTCTACGAGCAGTACTTC.

This clonotype was observed at least ten times. The chain carries TRBV12-3 or TRBV12-4 and TRBJ2-2; unclear D gene. The V end lost 6 bases, the J end lost 1 base, and 15 bases lay between the germline ends. The CDR3 consists of 16 residues. CDR3 protein: CASRHGFLGNTGELFF. The CDR3 region has the DNA TGTGCCAGCAGGCACGGATTCCTGGGGAACACCGGGGAGCTGTTTTTT.

V gene TRBV5-1 combines with J gene TRBJ1-2, with D hard to call. Per germline, CDR1 SGHRS and CDR2 YFSETQ. Trimming took 0 bases from V and 10 from J, leaving 10 bases between them. The CDR3 contains 12 residues. The CDR3 loop is CASSLDLGPYTF. The DNA for the CDR3 is TGCGCCAGCAGCTTGGATCTGGGCCCCTACACCTTC.

This clonotype was observed once. The CDR3 sequence: CASRDRNTGLGEQYF. The CDR3 region has the DNA TGTGCCAGCAGGGACCGCAATACAGGGTTGGGTGAGCAGTACTTC. The chain carries TRBV6-1 and TRBJ2-7, with D maybe TRBD1 (6 bases). The V and J ends lost 6 bases and 7 bases respectively, with 22 bases between them. Germline CDR1 MNHNS, CDR2 SASEGT. The CDR3 extends over 15 amino acids.

The V gene is TRBV5-1, the J gene TRBJ2-1; 9 bases line up with TRBD1. The CDR3 totals 16 residues. V lost 5 bases to trimming and J lost 1 base; unmatched junction nucleotides: 7. From germline, CDR1 is SGHRS and CDR2 YFSETQ. CDR3 in DNA: TGCGCCAGCAGAAGAACCGGGACAGGGTCCTACAATGAGCAGTTCTTC. Encoded protein: CASRRTGTGSYNEQFF.

The V and J genes are TRBV12-2 and TRBJ2-3; TRBD1 was called by the table and not checked on the DNA. TRBV12-2 has pseudogene status. The CDR3 sequence is 15 residues long. The CDR3 region is CASRPAGAGTDTQYF. The CDR3 DNA is TGTGCAAGTCGCCCCGCGGGGGCGGGCACAGATACGCAGTATTTT.

V usage is TRBV7-2 and J usage is TRBJ2-5; 9 bases line up with TRBD1. The CDR3 contains 15 residues. Germline CDR1 SGHTA, CDR2 FQGNSA. The J segment lost 4 bases and the V segment lost 4 bases, leaving 7 bases of the junction unmatched. CDR3 in DNA: TGTGCCAGCAGCTCCGGACAGGGGCGGGTAGAGACCCAGTACTTC. Protein: CASSSGQGRVETQYF.